A selection of T cell receptor beta chains follows, all from one sample in a study of blood T cell repertoires in COVID-19. Sequencing used immunoSEQ multiplex PCR; TCRdb keeps in-frame clones, though not all of them. The sample consists of 200,000 to 250,000 clones, around 90% of them appearing once. The sample consisted of PBMCs or T cells enriched from blood (not recorded which). Receptors originate from a man in his late teens or twenties with acute COVID-19. The CDR3 runs from the conserved cysteine through the conserved F or W. The D gene is left open where the match is weak. Expanded clones are given a class, and other clones once, few, many or no size at all.

CDR3 protein	CDR3 DNA	D gene	clone size	J gene	V gene
CASSSSDSYEQYF	TGTGCCAGCAGTTCCTCGGACAGCTACGAGCAGTACTTC	.	.	TRBJ2-7	TRBV27
CASSVAGGLGELFF	TGTGCCAGCAGCGTAGCAGGGGGCCTCGGGGAGCTGTTTTTT	TRBD1	.	TRBJ2-2	TRBV9
CASSSGLAGGEQFF	TGTGCCAGCAGCTCCGGACTAGCGGGAGGGGAGCAGTTCTTC	TRBD2	few	TRBJ2-1	TRBV7-8
CASSLVPGLLETQYF	TGCGCCAGCAGCTTGGTACCAGGACTTTTGGAGACCCAGTACTTC	.	.	TRBJ2-5	TRBV5-1
CASSQDSPAGAHNEQFF	TGCGCCAGCAGCCAAGATAGTCCGGCGGGAGCCCACAATGAGCAGTTCTTC	TRBD2	.	TRBJ2-1	TRBV4-3
CASTMGTANTEAFF	TGCGCCAGTACCATGGGGACAGCGAACACTGAAGCTTTCTTT	TRBD1	.	TRBJ1-1	TRBV5-1
CASSRGQGHSYEQYF	TGCGCCAGCAGCCGGGGACAGGGGCACTCCTACGAGCAGTACTTC	TRBD1	.	TRBJ2-7	TRBV4-1
CASSGWGLQETQYF	TGTGCCAGCAGTGGCTGGGGCCTACAAGAGACCCAGTACTTC	.	.	TRBJ2-5	TRBV2
CASSSGQAYTF	TGTGCCAGCAGCTCTGGACAGGCCTACACCTTC	TRBD1	few	TRBJ1-2	TRBV5-6
CASSLSRDTLGYEQYF	TGTGCCAGCAGTCTTTCTCGGGACACCCTAGGCTACGAGCAGTACTTC	.	once	TRBJ2-7	TRBV28
CSVEDWAGTSVDNEQFF	TGCAGCGTTGAAGATTGGGCCGGGACTAGCGTCGACAATGAGCAGTTCTTC	TRBD2	.	TRBJ2-1	TRBV29-1
CSGRGQGAYTEAFF	TGCAGCGGCCGGGGACAGGGGGCATACACTGAAGCTTTCTTT	TRBD1	.	TRBJ1-1	TRBV29-1
CASRKGQKGQETQYF	TGTGCCAGCAGAAAGGGACAAAAGGGACAAGAGACCCAGTACTTC	.	.	TRBJ2-5	TRBV6-5
CASSQDARLETQYF	TGCGCCAGCAGCCAAGATGCGCGGTTAGAGACCCAGTACTTC	.	.	TRBJ2-5	TRBV4-1
CASIIMGNTIYF	TGTGCCAGCATAATAATGGGAAACACCATATATTTT	.	.	TRBJ1-3	TRBV14
CASSLEGQGSGYTF	TGTGCCAGCAGTTTAGAGGGACAGGGTAGTGGCTACACCTTC	TRBD1	once	TRBJ1-2	TRBV7-2
CASSYSGNTIYF	TGTGCCAGCAGCTATTCCGGAAACACCATATATTTT	.	.	TRBJ1-3	TRBV12-3/TRBV12-4
CASSAFLAGEETQYF	TGTGCCAGCAGCGCCTTCCTAGCGGGAGAAGAGACCCAGTACTTC	TRBD2	.	TRBJ2-5	TRBV9
CASSPWRGSSYEQYF	TGTGCCAGCAGTCCCTGGCGGGGAAGCTCCTACGAGCAGTACTTC	.	once	TRBJ2-7	TRBV28
CASITRGQRYGYTF	TGTGCCAGCATCACAAGGGGGCAGAGGTATGGCTACACCTTC	TRBD1	once	TRBJ1-2	TRBV2
CATAIHRQGVGKLFF	TGTGCCACCGCCATACATCGACAGGGTGTGGGAAAACTGTTTTTT	TRBD1	.	TRBJ1-4	TRBV6-5
CASSQDLSGRALIHF	TGCGCCAGCAGCCAAGATCTTAGCGGGAGGGCCCTAATTCACTTC	TRBD2	.	TRBJ2-7	TRBV4-1
CASSRGTEAFF	TGTGCCAGCAGCAGGGGCACTGAAGCTTTCTTT	.	few	TRBJ1-1	TRBV2
CAWSGGDSPNTEAFF	TGTGCCTGGAGTGGAGGGGACAGTCCGAACACTGAAGCTTTCTTT	TRBD1	.	TRBJ1-1	TRBV30
CASSLQAGNTEAFF	TGTGCCAGTAGTTTACAGGCTGGGAACACTGAAGCTTTCTTT	.	.	TRBJ1-1	TRBV19
CATSRDPGQLSNQPQHF	TGTGCCACCAGCAGAGACCCGGGACAGCTGTCTAATCAGCCCCAGCATTTT	TRBD1	.	TRBJ1-5	TRBV15
CASSSALATSTDTQYF	TGCGCCAGCAGCTCGGCCCTAGCGACTAGCACAGATACGCAGTATTTT	.	.	TRBJ2-3	TRBV5-1
CASSDVTSGDGELFF	TGTGCCAGCAGCGACGTTACTAGCGGGGATGGGGAGCTGTTTTTT	TRBD2	.	TRBJ2-2	TRBV9
CASSLGRGRRTDTQYF	TGCGCCAGCAGCTTGGGAAGGGGGCGAAGGACAGATACGCAGTATTTT	TRBD1	.	TRBJ2-3	TRBV5-1
CASSTPEGSTGVQGPQHF	TGTGCCAGCAGCACCCCCGAGGGGTCGACGGGGGTTCAAGGGCCCCAGCATTTT	.	.	TRBJ1-5	TRBV7-8
CASSPNDAGEQFF	TGTGCCAGCAGCCCCAATGATGCGGGAGAGCAGTTCTTC	.	few	TRBJ2-1	TRBV5-4
CASSQEETGGFYGYTF	TGCGCCAGCAGCCAAGAAGAGACAGGGGGCTTCTATGGCTACACCTTC	TRBD1	.	TRBJ1-2	TRBV4-1
CASSPVGGEQYF	TGTGCCAGCAGCCCGGTCGGGGGTGAGCAGTACTTC	.	.	TRBJ2-7	TRBV13
CASSLSDSMNTEAFF	TGTGCCAGCAGTCTATCGGACAGTATGAACACTGAAGCTTTCTTT	.	.	TRBJ1-1	TRBV28
CATSDLDRFTANYSNQPQHF	TGTGCCACCAGTGACTTGGACAGGTTCACTGCCAATTATAGCAATCAGCCCCAGCATTTT	TRBD1	.	TRBJ1-5	TRBV24-1
CASSLSGVEQYF	TGTGCCAGCAGTCTTTCGGGGGTGGAGCAGTACTTC	.	.	TRBJ2-7	TRBV12-3/TRBV12-4
CASSEGQTETNEKLFF	TGTGCCAGCAGCGAGGGACAGACTGAAACTAATGAAAAACTGTTTTTT	TRBD1	.	TRBJ1-4	TRBV9
CATSDPHRGGDGYTF	TGTGCCACCAGTGATCCACACAGGGGTGGGGATGGCTACACCTTC	TRBD1	.	TRBJ1-2	TRBV24-1
CSVLGGVNTEAFF	TGCAGCGTCCTAGGGGGGGTAAACACTGAAGCTTTCTTT	.	.	TRBJ1-1	TRBV29-1
CASSFEGADTQYF	TGTGCCAGCAGCTTTGAGGGCGCAGATACGCAGTATTTT	.	.	TRBJ2-3	TRBV7-8
CASSYTQGRETQYF	TGTGCCAGCAGTTACACACAGGGGCGAGAGACCCAGTACTTC	TRBD1	.	TRBJ2-5	TRBV6-2/TRBV6-3
CASSPRPGQPTEAFF	TGTGCCAGCAGCCCAAGGCCGGGACAACCCACTGAAGCTTTCTTT	.	.	TRBJ1-1	TRBV7-8
CASSSQWWDTYGELFF	TGTGCCAGCAGTTCCCAATGGTGGGACACATACGGGGAGCTGTTTTTT	.	.	TRBJ2-2	TRBV28
CASSPPPSVPYNEQFF	TGTGCCAGCAGTCCGCCTCCTAGCGTACCCTACAATGAGCAGTTCTTC	.	.	TRBJ2-1	TRBV28
CASSYSGDKNIQYF	TGTGCCAGCAGTTATTCAGGGGACAAAAACATTCAGTACTTC	.	.	TRBJ2-4	TRBV6-5
CASSSTGGTVAYEQYF	TGCGCCAGCAGTTCAACTGGGGGGACGGTCGCCTACGAGCAGTACTTC	.	.	TRBJ2-7	TRBV5-1
CASSPALGGVTGELFF	TGTGCCAGCTCACCAGCTCTCGGAGGAGTCACCGGGGAGCTGTTTTTT	.	.	TRBJ2-2	TRBV18
CASSLAGTGYGYTF	TGTGCCAGCAGCTTGGCCGGGACAGGGTATGGCTACACCTTC	TRBD1	.	TRBJ1-2	TRBV5-4
CASSQVSLNTGELFF	TGCGCCAGCAGCCAAGTGTCGTTAAACACCGGGGAGCTGTTTTTT	.	.	TRBJ2-2	TRBV4-1
CASSLGVYGISPLHF	TGTGCCAGCAGCTTAGGGGTATACGGGATATCACCCCTCCACTTT	.	.	TRBJ1-6	TRBV7-3
CASSEEGYDYGYTF	TGCGCCAGCAGTGAAGAGGGATACGACTATGGCTACACCTTC	.	.	TRBJ1-2	TRBV10-2
CASSLTGTGGNQPQHF	TGTGCCAGCAGCTTAACGGGGACAGGTGGCAATCAGCCCCAGCATTTT	TRBD1	.	TRBJ1-5	TRBV7-8
CASSEGALQGETQYF	TGTGCCAGCAGTGAAGGGGCCCTACAGGGAGAGACCCAGTACTTC	.	.	TRBJ2-5	TRBV2
CAWSEGAEETQYF	TGTGCCTGGAGTGAAGGGGCAGAAGAGACCCAGTACTTC	.	.	TRBJ2-5	TRBV30
CASSYSDRISYEQYF	TGTGCCAGCAGTTACTCCGACAGGATCTCCTACGAGCAGTACTTC	.	.	TRBJ2-7	TRBV6-2/TRBV6-3
CSVASGGHSGANVLTF	TGCAGCGTTGCCTCAGGGGGCCACTCTGGGGCCAACGTCCTGACTTTC	TRBD1	.	TRBJ2-6	TRBV29-1
CASSDPGEAYEQYF	TGCGCCAGCAGCGACCCAGGGGAAGCCTACGAGCAGTACTTC	.	.	TRBJ2-7	TRBV5-1
CASSDPAGLTKNIQYF	TGTGCCAGCAGTGACCCTGCAGGGTTGACCAAAAACATTCAGTACTTC	.	.	TRBJ2-4	TRBV2
CASSERTAPEAFF	TGTGCCAGCAGTGAACGAACAGCCCCTGAAGCTTTCTTT	.	.	TRBJ1-1	TRBV6-1
CASSLVAGGVANTGELFF	TGCGCCAGCAGCTTGGTCGCGGGAGGCGTCGCGAACACCGGGGAGCTGTTTTTT	TRBD2	.	TRBJ2-2	TRBV5-1